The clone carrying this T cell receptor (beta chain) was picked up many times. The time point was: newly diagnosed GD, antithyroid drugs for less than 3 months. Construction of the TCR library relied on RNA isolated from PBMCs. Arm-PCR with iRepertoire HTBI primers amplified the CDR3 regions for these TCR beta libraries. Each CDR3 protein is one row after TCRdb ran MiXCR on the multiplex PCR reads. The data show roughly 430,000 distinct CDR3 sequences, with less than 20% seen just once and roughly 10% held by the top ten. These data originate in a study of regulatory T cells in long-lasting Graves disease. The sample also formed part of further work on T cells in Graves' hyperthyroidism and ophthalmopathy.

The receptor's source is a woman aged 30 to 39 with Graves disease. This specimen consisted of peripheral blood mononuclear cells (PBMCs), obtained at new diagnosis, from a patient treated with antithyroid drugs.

The CDR3 DNA sequence: TGCGCCAGCAGTCAACGGACAGTATACGAGCAGTACTTC. As protein: CASSQRTVYEQYF. V gene TRBV10-2 combines with J gene TRBJ2-7; maybe TRBD1 (6 bases). The CDR3 sequence is 13 residues long. The V gene's germline CDR1 is WSHSY and CDR2 SAAADI. V gave up 5 bases and J gave up 4 bases, with 12 bases separating them.